These 22 T cell receptor beta chains were sequenced from one sample in a study of CD8 T cells in ankylosing spondylitis (dated by TCRdb to about 2017). Study-level results and caveats: A TCR beta motif made up of seven or eight highly homologous amino acid variants appeared to be characteristic of blood from ankylosing spondylitis patients.

These TCRs are of unknown antigen specificity. Library prep was done by 5' RACE. The run used an Illumina HiSeq 2500. TCRdb trimmed the raw reads at Q25, called clones with MiXCR and kept productive beta chains. Rows with a matching CDR3 protein are joined into one entry that keeps the most common DNA and genes. The sample table holds some 800,000 distinct CDR3 sequences, of which 12% were seen once. The leading ten clones occupy approximately 0.46% of the sample. Sequenced sample: blood, either unsorted or a sorted T cell fraction (not recorded which). Receptors originate from a male donor with ankylosing spondylitis.

This clonotype was detected many times. The chain joins TRBV5-1 to TRBJ1-2; D is ambiguous. CDR1 and CDR2 from the germline V gene are SGHRS and YFSETQ. The CDR3 spans 15 residues. V was clipped by 0 bases and J by 0 bases, with 9 bases between them. In DNA, the CDR3 is TGCGCCAGCAGCTTGGCTCAGCCAACTAACTATGGCTACACCTTC. Protein: CASSLAQPTNYGYTF.

This clonotype has only a few counts. The V and J genes are TRBV24-1 and TRBJ2-2; a weak D match, TRBD1 (6 bases). CDR1 is KGHDR and CDR2 is SFDVKD in the germline V gene. CDR3 length: 16 residues. V was trimmed by 3 bases and J by 5 bases, leaving 15 bases between them. In nucleotides, the CDR3 is TGTGCCACCAGTGATAACAGGGAAACACTAACCGGGGAGCTGTTTTTT. Its translation is CATSDNRETLTGELFF.

The rearrangement joins TRBV2 to TRBJ2-7; tentatively, D is TRBD1 (6 bases). The germline CDR1 and CDR2 sequences are SNHLY and FYNNEI. The CDR3 is made up of 14 amino acids. V lost 6 bases and J lost 0, with 12 bases in between. The CDR3 DNA reads TGTGCCAGCAGCGGGACACACAGCTCCTACGAGCAGTACTTC. This sequence encodes CASSGTHSSYEQYF.

The rearrangement uses TRBV5-5 and TRBJ1-5; D uncertain. From germline, CDR1 is SGHKS and CDR2 YYEKEE (reference sequence). The CDR3 covers 14 residues. Trimming took off 4 bases at V and 4 bases at J, with 12 bases between the two ends. CDR3 nucleotide sequence: TGTGCCAGCAGCCCTGGGCAGACTAATCAGCCCCAGCATTTT. Encoded protein: CASSPGQTNQPQHF.

At least ten counts were recorded for this clonotype. V usage is TRBV20-1 and J usage is TRBJ1-2; D unresolved. The CDR3 is 12 residues long. V was pared by 6 bases and J by 4 bases, with 12 bases between. Germline V gene data show CDR1 as DFQATT and CDR2 as SNEGSKA (reference sequence). The CDR3 here is CSAGWESYGYTF. In DNA, the CDR3 is TGCAGTGCCGGGTGGGAGAGCTATGGCTACACCTTC.

This clonotype appeared a few times. This rearrangement joins TRBV6-5 to TRBJ2-3; D gene uncertain. Trimming cost V 4 bases and J 0 bases, with 17 bases left between them. Germline V gene lookup returns CDR1 MNHEY and CDR2 SVGAGI. The CDR3 runs to 17 residues. The CDR3 loop is CASSFRGRRQSTDTQYF. The DNA of the CDR3 is TGTGCCAGCAGTTTTCGCGGTCGCCGGCAGAGCACAGATACGCAGTATTTT.

The chain recombines TRBV20-1 with TRBJ1-5; 7 bases fit TRBD1. Germline CDR1 is DFQATT and CDR2 is SNEGSKA (reference sequence). CDR3 length: 13 residues. Trimming removed 5 bases from V and 3 bases from J; junction bases left unmatched: 4. The CDR3 bases are TGCAGTGCTCCCGGGACAGTCAATCAGCCCCAGCATTTT. As protein: CSAPGTVNQPQHF.

This chain links TRBV5-1 with TRBJ2-5; D remains unclear. The V gene lost 0 bases and the J gene lost 5 bases, with 8 bases spanning the gap. The CDR3 is made up of 13 amino acids. Germline lookup yields CDR1 SGHRS and CDR2 YFSETQ. The DNA for the CDR3 is TGCGCCAGCAGCTTGGCGGCGTCGGAGACCCAGTACTTC. Its protein is CASSLAASETQYF.

This CDR3 reads CASSLQGPGGKLFF. The CDR3 region has the DNA TGCGCCAGCAGCTTACAGGGGCCGGGGGGTAAACTGTTTTTT. This sequence joins TRBV5-1 and TRBJ1-4; 7 positions agree with TRBD1. In germline, CDR1 is SGHRS, CDR2 YFSETQ. The CDR3 is 14 residues long. The J segment lost 11 bases and the V segment lost 2 bases, leaving 9 bases of the junction unmatched.

The gene calls are TRBV6-1 and TRBJ1-1, with unresolved D. Germline CDR1 is MNHNS and CDR2 is SASEGT. CDR3 length equals 13 residues. V was trimmed by 10 bases and J by 9 bases, leaving 21 bases between them. The CDR3 DNA sequence: TGTGCCACCTGGATATTCGATGGAAAACAAGCTTTCTTT. This encodes CATWIFDGKQAFF.

The chain combines TRBV19 with TRBJ2-1; no definite D call. In germline, CDR1 is LNHDA, CDR2 SQIVND (reference sequence). Trimming stripped 8 bases from V and 5 bases from J, with 7 bases between. The CDR3 spans 11 residues. In DNA form, the CDR3 reads TGTGCCAGTGGATGGGACAATGAGCAGTTCTTC. Translating it yields CASGWDNEQFF.

This clonotype was counted ten times or more. The chain employs TRBV12-3 or TRBV12-4 and TRBJ1-1; 7 bases map to TRBD1. CDR3 length equals 13 residues. V gave up 5 bases and J gave up 2 bases; unmatched junction bases: 2. As DNA, the CDR3 is TGTGCCAGCAGTCGACAGGGCAACACTGAAGCTTTCTTT. It encodes CASSRQGNTEAFF.

This clonotype showed up just once. Germline and junction disagree at one end, which may indicate a read error. J is TRBJ2-7 and V is TRBV5-1; 10 positions match TRBD2. This CDR3 has 14 residues. Germline V CDR1 and CDR2: SGHRS, YFSETQ. The CDR3 is CASSGGTSAYEQHF. The CDR3 region has the DNA TGCGCCAGCAGCGGGGGGACTAGCGCCTACGAGCAGCACTTC.

V gene TRBV5-1 combines with J gene TRBJ2-1; maybe TRBD1 (7 bases). The CDR3 totals 15 residues. The V and J ends lost 4 bases and 7 bases respectively, with 18 bases between them. Germline V gives CDR1 SGHRS, CDR2 YFSETQ. CDR3 sequence reads: CASSDPRRGENEQFF. As DNA, the CDR3 is TGCGCCAGCAGCGACCCCCGCAGGGGGGAGAATGAGCAGTTCTTC.

This chain uses TRBV15 with TRBJ2-5, with D unclear. The CDR3 length is 14 residues. V was clipped by 2 bases and J by 8 bases, with 15 bases between them. Per the germline V gene, CDR1 is LNHNV and CDR2 is YYDKDF (reference sequence). The CDR3 reads CATSRQDQRETQYF. CDR3 nucleotides: TGTGCCACCAGCAGACAGGACCAAAGAGAAACCCAGTACTTC.

This clonotype was counted between two and nine times. The J gene is TRBJ2-7, the V gene TRBV20-1; D might be TRBD1 (6 bases). Germline values: CDR1 DFQATT, CDR2 SNEGSKA (reference sequence). The CDR3 contains 13 residues. V was clipped by 6 bases and J by 2 bases, with 14 bases between them. CDR3 DNA sequence: TGCAGTGCCCGTTACAGGGAGCCCTACGAGCAGTACTTC. Amino acid sequence: CSARYREPYEQYF.

A few counts support this clonotype. This sequence joins TRBV4-1 and TRBJ1-5; TRBD1 matches at 7 bases. Looked up from germline, CDR1 is MGHRA and CDR2 is YSYEKL. The CDR3 runs 15 residues. The ends lost 5 bases at V and 3 bases at J; junction bases unmatched: 7. The chain's CDR3 is CASSGRTGPNQPQHF. The CDR3 coding sequence is TGCGCCAGCAGCGGTCGGACAGGCCCCAATCAGCCCCAGCATTTT.

This clonotype was counted a few times. The chain links TRBV5-6 to TRBJ1-2; no clear D gene. This CDR3 comprises 14 residues. V was pared by 4 bases and J by 0 bases, with 10 bases between. The germline V gene has CDR1 SGHDT and CDR2 YYEEEE. The DNA for the CDR3 is TGTGCCAGCAGCCGCCCAACAGCTAACTATGGCTACACCTTC. Its translation: CASSRPTANYGYTF.

There are a few counts of this clonotype. V usage is TRBV5-1 and J usage is TRBJ2-2; D gene unclear. The germline gives CDR1 SGHRS, CDR2 YFSETQ. The CDR3 has 15 residues. The V gene lost 3 bases and the J gene lost 4 bases, with 13 bases spanning the gap. The CDR3: CASSWTPSGTGELFF. The CDR3 DNA follows: TGCGCCAGCAGCTGGACCCCTTCGGGCACCGGGGAGCTGTTTTTT.

Ten or more counts support this clonotype. This chain connects TRBV20-1 to TRBJ1-1, with TRBD1 matching over 7 bases. Germline assignment: CDR1 DFQATT and CDR2 SNEGSKA (reference sequence). Trimming removed 5 bases from V and 2 bases from J; junction bases left unmatched: 5. The CDR3 is 13 residues long. CDR3 amino acids: CSAPRGLNTEAFF. In DNA form, the CDR3 reads TGCAGTGCTCCTAGGGGGCTCAACACTGAAGCTTTCTTT.

The chain has TRBV7-2 and TRBJ2-1; 11 bases line up with TRBD2. V was clipped by 1 base and J by 6 bases; unmatched bases: 2. CDR1 and CDR2 from the germline V gene are SGHTA and FQGNSA. The length of the CDR3 is 15 residues. CDR3 nucleotides: TGTGCCAGCAGCTTAGATAGCGGGAGGGCCAATGAGCAGTTCTTC. Its translation is CASSLDSGRANEQFF.

This clonotype was seen at least ten times. This chain connects TRBV5-1 to TRBJ2-1; TRBD2 aligns across 11 bases. The germline V gene has CDR1 SGHRS and CDR2 YFSETQ. The CDR3 loop spans 15 amino acids. With V trimmed by 3 bases and J by 5 bases, 4 bases remained unmatched. The CDR3 region has the DNA TGCGCCAGCAGCTGGGGACTAGCGGAGAACAATGAGCAGTTCTTC. The encoded protein is CASSWGLAENNEQFF.